These 17 T cell receptor beta chains came from one sample sequenced in a study of blood T cells in healthy people across ages. The use of a sample-barcoded 5' primer and a J-beta primer mix characterized a second PCR of roughly 6 to 11 cycles. MiXCR, applied by TCRdb to the 5' RACE reads, yields one record per CDR3 protein. The sample has just under 550,000 distinct CDR3 sequences, under 30% seen once. This sample also appeared in a second study, on T cells of mothers and their children.

Source material: blood. All receptors derive from a boy aged 5-17 years in good health.

V and J are TRBV7-9 and TRBJ2-1; D possibly corresponds to TRBD1 (6 bases). This CDR3 is 14 amino acids long. Germline assignment: CDR1 SEHNR and CDR2 FQNEAQ (reference sequence). Trimming removed 5 bases at V and 5 bases at J, with 13 bases between. The DNA for the CDR3 is TGTGCCAGCAGCCGACAGGACCGTCACAATGAGCAGTTCTTC. Translation: CASSRQDRHNEQFF.

V and J are TRBV6-2 or TRBV6-3 and TRBJ2-7, with TRBD2 identical over 14 bases. Trimming took 5 bases from V and 6 from J; bases not matched to a gene: 15. In germline, CDR1 is MNHEY, CDR2 SVGEGT. The CDR3 contains 18 residues. CDR3 loop: CASSQKYPGLAGETEQYF. As DNA, the CDR3 is TGTGCCAGCAGTCAGAAGTATCCGGGACTAGCGGGAGAAACCGAGCAGTACTTC.

Many counts were recorded for this clonotype. The CDR3, as DNA: TGTGCCAGCAGTGAAAGGGAGACCCAGTACTTC. Translated, it gives CASSERETQYF. The chain joins TRBV2 to TRBJ2-5; no definite D call. V lost 2 bases and J lost 5, with 3 bases in between. Germline CDR1 reads SNHLY; CDR2 reads FYNNEI. The CDR3 sequence is 11 residues long.

Worth noting for this clonotype: Mismatch with germline at one junction end may stem from a read error. The chain carries TRBV4-3 and TRBJ1-2; D is possibly TRBD1 (5 bases). The germline gives CDR1 LGHNA, CDR2 YSLEER. The CDR3 sequence is 15 residues long. CDR3: CAGSQFPRTLNGYTF. CDR3 coding DNA: TGCGCCGGCAGCCAGTTTCCTCGGACACTGAATGGCTACACCTTC.

This clonotype was picked up a small number of times. This chain joins TRBV4-1 and TRBJ2-1; 8 bases are shared with TRBD1. Germline-derived CDR1 and CDR2 are MGHRA and YSYEKL. The CDR3 has 16 amino acids. The junction had 7 bases not matched to a gene; V was cut back by 1 base and J by 5 bases. As DNA, the CDR3 is TGCGCCAGCAGCCAAGCCCCAGGGGGCCCTGACAATGAGCAGTTCTTC. Encoded protein: CASSQAPGGPDNEQFF.

This clonotype was counted only a few times. This rearrangement joins TRBV20-1 to TRBJ2-1; 9 bases are a match to TRBD2. V gave up 0 bases and J gave up 4 bases; unmatched junction bases: 7. The CDR3 spans 16 residues. Germline V gives CDR1 DFQATT, CDR2 SNEGSKA (reference sequence). The CDR3 nucleotides read TGCAGTGCTAGAGATCCAGGGCGGGGGGGATACAATGAGCAGTTCTTC. Translation: CSARDPGRGGYNEQFF.

The chain uses TRBV20-1 and TRBJ2-4; D is uncertain. V was pared by 2 bases and J by 15 bases, with 14 bases between. Germline V gene sequence: CDR1 DFQATT, CDR2 SNEGSKA (reference sequence). This CDR3 has 11 residues. The CDR3 sequence is CSARKQALGYF. In nucleotides, the CDR3 is TGCAGTGCTAGAAAGCAGGCCTTGGGGTACTTC.

This clonotype was picked up a small number of times. The chain has TRBV4-1 and TRBJ1-1, with D possibly being TRBD1 (5 bases). V was clipped by 1 base and J by 11 bases, with 11 bases between them. This CDR3 is built from 12 residues. The germline V gene has CDR1 MGHRA and CDR2 YSYEKL. The CDR3 DNA is TGCGCCAGCAGCCAAGTTGAGGGGACGGCTTTCTTT. Encoded protein: CASSQVEGTAFF.

V is TRBV7-2 and J is TRBJ1-3; D not resolved. This CDR3 contains 15 residues. Germline CDR1 SGHTA, CDR2 FQGNSA. Trimming pared 5 bases from V and 0 bases from J, leaving 11 bases between. CDR3 amino acids: CASSRGFGSGNTIYF. The CDR3 region has the DNA TGTGCCAGCAGCCGGGGTTTCGGCTCTGGAAACACCATATATTTT.

The V call is TRBV20-1, the J call TRBJ2-5; 8 bases match TRBD2. The DNA end is more similar to TRBJ2-1, so the J call may be wrong. The germline V gene has CDR1 DFQATT and CDR2 SNEGSKA (reference sequence). The CDR3 has 12 amino acids. The CDR3 loop reads CSARTSLDEQFF. The CDR3 DNA reads as TGCAGTGCACGGACTAGCCTAGATGAGCAGTTCTTC.

The chain employs TRBV24-1 and TRBJ2-3, with 7 positions matching TRBD1. Trimming removed 11 bases from V and 0 bases from J; junction bases left unmatched: 4. Germline CDR1 is KGHDR and CDR2 is SFDVKD. This CDR3 is built from 13 residues. The DNA of the CDR3 is TGTGCCATCTCGGACAGGAGCACAGATACGCAGTATTTT. Translation gives CAISDRSTDTQYF.

This rearrangement joins TRBV5-6 to TRBJ2-3; no reliable D call. The CDR3 sequence is 15 residues long. Per germline, CDR1 SGHDT and CDR2 YYEEEE. Trimming took 4 bases from V and 0 from J, leaving 12 bases between them. As DNA, the CDR3 is TGTGCCAGCAGCAAGGACGTCTTTAGCACAGATACGCAGTATTTT. Its translation: CASSKDVFSTDTQYF.

This clonotype was counted a few times. The J gene is TRBJ1-1, the V gene TRBV15; D perhaps matches TRBD1 (6 bases). The germline V and J ends were trimmed by 5 bases and 3 bases, with 10 bases remaining between them. Per the germline V gene, CDR1 is LNHNV and CDR2 is YYDKDF (reference sequence). The CDR3 length is 13 residues. The CDR3 is CATSSRGDTEAFF. CDR3 bases: TGTGCCACCAGCTCCAGGGGTGACACTGAAGCTTTCTTT. The whole variable domain, filled in from reference TRBV15 and TRBJ1-1, reads DAMVIQNPRYQVTQFGKPVTLSCSQTLNHNVMYWYQQKSSQAPKLLFHYYDKDFNNEADTPDNFQSRRPNTSFCFLDIRSPGLGDTAMYLCATSSRGDTEAFFGQGTRLTVV.

Ten or more counts support this clonotype. The V and J genes are TRBV5-1 and TRBJ2-5; 9 bases align to TRBD1. CDR3 size: 17 residues. After removal of 2 bases from V and 4 bases from J, the junction contained 12 bases not matched to a gene. Germline V lookup: CDR1 SGHRS, CDR2 YFSETQ. CDR3 DNA: TGCGCCAGCAGCTTTTCTCCGACAGGGGGTTTGGGAGAGACCCAGTACTTC. Its translation is CASSFSPTGGLGETQYF.

The chain is built from TRBV29-1 and TRBJ1-4; D unclear. The germline CDR1 and CDR2 sequences are SQVTM and ANQGSEA. The CDR3 spans 13 residues. The CDR3 sequence is CIVWDPTNEKLFF. The CDR3 DNA is TGCATCGTATGGGATCCAACTAATGAAAAACTGTTTTTT.

The V and J genes are TRBV28 and TRBJ2-2; a possible D gene is TRBD2 (5 bases). Germline V gene data show CDR1 as MDHEN and CDR2 as SYDVKM. The V end was cut by 7 bases, the J end by 2 bases, with 14 bases between. The CDR3 sequence is 15 residues long. The CDR3 sequence is CASTPAVGNTGELFF. CDR3 sequence (DNA): TGTGCCAGCACCCCAGCGGTCGGAAACACCGGGGAGCTGTTTTTT.

The V call is TRBV7-9, the J call TRBJ2-4; D gene ambiguous. V was shortened by 5 bases and J by 4 bases, with 9 bases between the two germline ends. Germline CDR1 and CDR2: SEHNR and FQNEAQ (reference sequence). CDR3 length: 13 amino acids. The CDR3 loop reads CASSGLGKNIQYF. CDR3 nucleotides: TGTGCCAGCAGCGGGTTAGGGAAAAACATTCAGTACTTC. Using reference TRBV7-9 and TRBJ2-4 for the parts outside the CDR3, the full variable domain is DTGVSQNPRHKITKRGQNVTFRCDPISEHNRLYWYRQTLGQGPEFLTYFQNEAQLEKSRLLSDRFSAERPKGSFSTLEIQRTEQGDSAMYLCASSGLGKNIQYFGAGTRLSVL.